The present T cell receptor (beta chain) was sequenced within a study of shared clonotypes between healthy human individuals. The ends lost 2 bases at V and 5 bases at J; junction bases unmatched: 7. Germline CDR1 SGHNT, CDR2 YYREEE (reference sequence). This CDR3 spans 15 amino acids. Sorted-subset replicate PCRs used 150 to 200 ng DNA, some 31,000 T cell genomes. The method was immunoSEQ multiplex PCR; TCRdb's version includes in-frame clones alone and lacks a portion of them. This repertoire shows some 2.1 million clones, 90% to 95% found once; its top ten account for under 0.15%. Of note for this clone: Its antigen is not known.

Overall study results and limits: Researchers sampled only blood; tissue repertoires likely differ.

Sequencing was done on a sample of naive CD4+ T cells sorted from blood. The subset is: CD45RA+ positively selected. This receptor was identified in a man between 18 and 35 years old in good health. V usage is TRBV5-4 and J usage is TRBJ1-1; 9 bases map to TRBD1. In DNA form, the CDR3 reads TGTGCCAGCAGCTTTACCGGGACAGGGAAAACTGAAGCTTTCTTT. Protein product: CASSFTGTGKTEAFF.